This entry features one TCR beta chain sequence. Its antigen remains unknown. In germline, CDR1 is GTSNPN, CDR2 SVGIG (reference sequence). The length of the CDR3 is 15 residues. V was cut by 1 base and J by 3 bases, with 13 bases left in between. Patients affected by ophthalmopathy presented a Clinical Activity Score of at least 3, a NOSPECS grade of at least 4, and disease duration below 3 months. Patients having uncontrolled infection, another autoimmune disease, pregnancy or lactation were not included. The PBMCs had their origin in more than 9.5 ml of fresh peripheral blood. This specimen belongs to a study of T cells in Graves' hyperthyroidism and ophthalmopathy. The CDR3 regions of TCR beta were amplified from RNA transcripts. First-round RT-PCR targeting the TCR CDR3 was performed with the HTBI primer set. TCRdb itself ran the multiplex PCR reads through MiXCR, one entry per CDR3 protein. The sample includes almost 500,000 distinct CDR3 sequences, approximately 22% seen only once; the top ten take approximately 54%.

Study results and caveats: Progression to ophthalmopathy was predicted a median of roughly 6.5 months early.

This sequence joins TRBV30 and TRBJ2-1; D call uncertain. What was sequenced was blood. This TCR derives from a woman aged 70-85 years with Graves' ophthalmopathy. Here the CDR3 DNA reads TGTGCCTGGAGTGAAGACACCAAGGTCTACAATGAGCAGTTCTTC. This gives the protein CAWSEDTKVYNEQFF. Drawing the rest from reference TRBV30 and TRBJ2-1, the complete variable domain is SQTIHQWPATLVQPVGSPLSLECTVEGTSNPNLYWYRQAAGRGLQLLFYSVGIGQISSEVPQNLSASRPQDRQFILSSKKLLLSDSGFYLCAWSEDTKVYNEQFFGPGTRLTVL.